This T cell receptor beta chain was sequenced in a study of memory CD4+ T cells and cytomegalovirus serostatus (dated by TCRdb to about 2019). With regard to the full study: The cohort comprised 33 healthy Belgian adults, 9 CMV seropositive and some 24 CMV seronegative. The study sequenced CD4+ memory TCRbeta repertoires of a Belgian cohort with known cytomegalovirus serostatus to replicate a published TCR-based CMV serostatus classifier. What the research found in general, with its limitations: Of fewer than 200 previously reported CMV-associated TCRbeta sequences, approximately 70 appeared in the CD4+ memory repertoires, each in one to five individuals. Unlike the original study, which covered naive and memory CD4+ and CD8+ populations, the Belgian study sequenced only CD4+CD45RO+ memory cells. For predicting CMV serostatus, the median bootstrapped AUC was approximately 0.95 using the original framework and about 0.9 using a US-trained random forest. A median bootstrapped AUC of 0.95 with a 95% CI of 0.76-1.00 was achieved on the Belgian cohort by the original-framework classifier. Results were interpreted as suggesting that the CMV-associated TCR signature is largely present in the CD4+ memory repertoire.

A note on this clone: This clone's antigen is unknown. No base quality information exists; no much larger clone differs at one position.

Genomic DNA was extracted from sorted cells with the Quick-DNA Microprep Kit. TCRbeta DNA was amplified with the immunoSEQ hsTCRbeta kit following the manufacturer's protocol. TCRbeta libraries were sequenced on an Illumina MiSeq instrument. As for how the authors treated the data: Following removal of out-of-frame sequences, around 2.4 million distinct TCRbeta sequences were retained, with an average of around 67,000 per individual. Each individual was scored by the count of 150 to 200 previously reported CMV-associated TCRbeta sequences and the total productive distinct TCRbeta count. A beta-binomial model was reimplemented in Python, and random forests from scikit-learn, run with default parameters, were trained on data from the US cohort. Classifier performance on the Belgian cohort was summarized as median AUC with percentile confidence intervals over 10,000 bootstrap iterations. Entries here come from immuneACCESS through TCRdb and include only in-frame sequences with V and J called. Some clones fail to appear in such tables; in the studies checked, an unresolved V gene covers under half of the shortfall, and the cause of the remainder is unknown. That table furnishes V, J and clone size, whereas the DNA furnished D and trimming. The sample contains tens of thousands of clones, about 86% of them found a single time. Roughly 2% of the sample is in the top ten clones.

A FACSAria II was used to sort memory CD4+ T cells, defined as single viable CD3+CD4+CD8-CD45RO+ cells. CMV serostatus was determined using a Roche Elecsys assay that detects serum IgG against CMV pp150, pp28, p38 and p52. Following thawing, total CD4+ T cells were enriched through positive selection using CD4 magnetic microbeads. The samples came from a different study that was designed specifically to examine the CD4+ T cell memory repertoire. Following standard operating procedures, peripheral blood mononuclear cells were isolated and cryopreserved, while serum was kept at -80 degrees C. The staining used CD3-PerCP (BW264/56), CD4-APC (RPA-T4), CD45RO-PE (UCHT1) and CD8-Pacific Orange (3B5) antibodies, and Sytox blue was used to exclude non-viable cells. From cysteine to phenylalanine, the CDR3 is 16 amino acids long. Only the CDR3 DNA is retained, 48 bases long and in frame from the first base. According to the germline V gene, CDR1 reads MNHNS and CDR2 reads SASEGT. The germline V and J ends show losses of 4 bases and 0 bases respectively, and no gene match explains 6 bases of the junction.

The sample consisted of memory CD4+ T cells from blood. The rearranged segments are TRBV6-1 and TRBJ2-7, and 10 junctional nucleotides match TRBD2. This sequence was found in an adult in good health and CMV-seropositive. The nucleotide sequence is given as TGTGCCAGCAGTGGAGGGCTAGCGGGAGTCTCCTACGAGCAGTACTTC. Translation gives CASSGGLAGVSYEQYF.